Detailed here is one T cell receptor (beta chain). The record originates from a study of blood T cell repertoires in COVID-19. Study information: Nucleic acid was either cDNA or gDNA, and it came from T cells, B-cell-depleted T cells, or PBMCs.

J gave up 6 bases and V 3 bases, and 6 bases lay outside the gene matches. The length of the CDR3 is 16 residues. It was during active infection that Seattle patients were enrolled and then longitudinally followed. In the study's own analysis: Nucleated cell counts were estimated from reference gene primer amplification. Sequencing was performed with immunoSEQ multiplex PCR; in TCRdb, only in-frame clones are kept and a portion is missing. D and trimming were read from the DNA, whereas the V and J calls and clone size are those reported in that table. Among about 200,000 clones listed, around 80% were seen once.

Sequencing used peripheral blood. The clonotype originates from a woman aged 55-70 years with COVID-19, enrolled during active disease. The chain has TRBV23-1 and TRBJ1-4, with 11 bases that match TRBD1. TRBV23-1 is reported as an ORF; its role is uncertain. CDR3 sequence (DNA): TGCGCCAGCAGTCATAGAGGACAGGGGGCGTATGAAAAACTGTTTTTT. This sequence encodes CASSHRGQGAYEKLFF.